This record covers a single T cell receptor beta chain. What it binds is not known. A single record per CDR3 protein comes from TCRdb applying MiXCR to the 5' RACE reads. The sample includes some 320,000 distinct CDR3 sequences, around an eighth of them seen just once. These data originate in a study of T-cell memory formation after mild COVID-19. Whole-study context: Largely, TCR clusters stayed within a single donor.

Study-wide results and limits: Most CD4+ clones that shrank were in CM and EM, while CD8+ ones turned up in EMRA. The pre-infection memory compartment contained some responding clones, suggesting cross-reactive memory joined.

The junction had 5 bases not matched to a gene; V was cut back by 6 bases and J by 0 bases. Germline CDR1 and CDR2: ENHRY and SYGVKD. This CDR3 comprises 15 residues. Sequencing was carried out using PBMCs or a T cell subset sorted from them (not recorded which). This clonotype originated in a man younger than 35 who had mild COVID-19 (a few samples of this study predate the infection). Cell type and time point are not known. This chain joins TRBV10-3 and TRBJ2-3; the match to TRBD1 covers 8 bases. CDR3 DNA sequence: TGTGCCATCAGATCCACAGGGGGAAGCACAGATACGCAGTATTTT. Amino acid sequence: CAIRSTGGSTDTQYF.